This TCR beta chain was recorded in a study of CD8 T cells in ankylosing spondylitis. Study conclusions and caveats: Typical of ankylosing spondylitis blood, it appeared, was a TCR beta motif of about eight highly homologous variants. Peripheral blood samples showed relatively rare disease-linked clones, and these clones were CD8+. A subset of motif variants has previously been described in the synovial fluid and blood of reactive arthritis. Within matched ankylosing spondylitis synovial fluid, disease-linked clones were reportedly significantly enriched.

Preparation of TCR beta libraries was done by quantitative 5'-RACE with molecular barcodes. TCRdb reprocessed the 5' RACE reads with MiXCR, giving one entry per CDR3 protein. The repertoire holds 700,000 to 850,000 distinct CDR3 sequences, with about an eighth as singletons. The germline CDR1 and CDR2 sequences are KGHSH and LQKENI. CDR3 length equals 14 residues. V lost 5 bases and J lost 3; bases outside the gene matches: 4. In this sample, this clonotype turned up many times. Its antigen is as yet unknown. The chain combines TRBV18 with TRBJ1-5; TRBD1 matches 7 bases. This TCR was recovered from a male donor with ankylosing spondylitis. Sequencing used blood, either unsorted or a sorted T cell fraction (not recorded which). CDR3 in DNA: TGTGCCAGCTCAGCACAGGGGAACAATCAGCCCCAGCATTTT. This gives the protein CASSAQGNNQPQHF.